Presented here are 22 T cell receptor beta chains from one specimen sequenced in a study of CD8 T cells in ankylosing spondylitis. TCRdb re-derived calls from the 5' RACE reads in MiXCR, one entry per CDR3 protein. This table holds a few hundred thousand distinct CDR3 sequences, over 9.5% found once. Whole-study findings and limits: For ankylosing spondylitis blood, a TCR beta motif of under 10 highly homologous variants appeared characteristic.

These receptors are not linked to any known antigen. The sequenced material came from blood, either unsorted or a sorted T cell fraction (not recorded which). These receptors were collected from a male donor with ankylosing spondylitis.

The chain carries TRBV29-1 and TRBJ2-1, with D possibly called TRBD1 or TRBD2 (5 bases each). CDR3 size: 10 residues. Between the trimmed V and J ends, which lost 8 bases and 10 bases, there was a span of 12 bases. Germline V gene data show CDR1 as SQVTM and CDR2 as ANQGSEA. The CDR3 region is CSLHGDEQFF. The CDR3 nucleotides read TGCAGCCTCCACGGGGACGAGCAGTTCTTC.

The chain is built from TRBV7-9 and TRBJ1-4; no clear D. V was clipped by 3 bases and J by 3 bases, with 11 bases between them. The CDR3 sequence is 15 residues long. Germline V gene data show CDR1 as SEHNR and CDR2 as FQNEAQ (reference sequence). The CDR3, as DNA: TGTGCCAGCAGCTTGGAGGGCGGCTCTAATGAAAAACTGTTTTTT. Translated: CASSLEGGSNEKLFF.

In this sample, this clonotype turned up a few times. The V gene is TRBV4-1, the J gene TRBJ2-2; D unresolved. From germline, CDR1 is MGHRA and CDR2 YSYEKL. V was trimmed by 3 bases and J by 2 bases, leaving 16 bases between them. The CDR3 length is 17 residues. The CDR3 region is CASSHTPDRSNTGELFF. DNA of the CDR3: TGCGCCAGCAGCCATACCCCCGACCGAAGTAACACCGGGGAGCTGTTTTTT.

This rearrangement joins TRBV4-2 to TRBJ2-1, with TRBD1 matching 8 bases. The CDR3 has 17 residues. Germline loops: CDR1 LGHNA, CDR2 YNFKEQ. Trimming at V came to 1 base and at J to 6 bases, leaving 11 bases not matched to a gene. The chain's CDR3 is CASSQVKRTGLANEQFF. CDR3 DNA: TGTGCCAGCAGCCAAGTGAAAAGGACAGGGTTAGCCAATGAGCAGTTCTTC.

This clonotype has just a few counts. This chain joins TRBV5-6 and TRBJ2-1; 10 bases match TRBD2. The ends lost 4 bases at V and 8 bases at J; junction bases unmatched: 9. The CDR3 is 15 amino acids. CDR1 SGHDT and CDR2 YYEEEE come from the germline V gene. CDR3 loop: CASSTRRLAGDEQFF. The DNA for the CDR3 is TGTGCCAGCAGCACCCGCCGGCTAGCGGGAGATGAGCAGTTCTTC.

The chain couples TRBV14 to TRBJ2-1; 10 nucleotides align to TRBD2. The trim removed 4 bases at V and 3 bases at J, leaving 9 bases unmatched. This CDR3 spans 17 amino acids. Germline V gene data show CDR1 as SGHDN and CDR2 as FVKESK. The DNA of the CDR3 is TGTGCCAGCAGCCCGCCTCTACTAGCGGGATTCTACAATGAGCAGTTCTTC. Translation: CASSPPLLAGFYNEQFF.

This clonotype turned up a few times. The rearrangement uses TRBV7-8 and TRBJ1-5; D gene uncertain. This CDR3 spans 16 amino acids. The germline gives CDR1 SGHVS, CDR2 FQNEAQ. The ends were cut back, 5 bases at V and 0 bases at J, with 14 bases in the middle. In DNA, the CDR3 is TGTGCCAGCAGCCAAGCGGTGGTAATTAGCAATCAGCCCCAGCATTTT. This sequence encodes CASSQAVVISNQPQHF.

This clonotype was observed a few times. This chain uses TRBV10-3 with TRBJ2-6; D is possibly TRBD1 or TRBD2 (5 bases each). The length of the CDR3 is 11 residues. Germline V gives CDR1 ENHRY, CDR2 SYGVKD. Deletions cut 2 bases from V and 12 bases from J, with 5 bases between. Here the CDR3 DNA reads TGTGCCATCAGTGAGGGGACCGTCCTGACTTTC. This gives the protein CAISEGTVLTF.

The V and J genes are TRBV19 and TRBJ1-2; perhaps TRBD1 as D (5 bases). Trimming pared 0 bases from V and 2 bases from J, leaving 13 bases between. The V gene's germline CDR1 is LNHDA and CDR2 SQIVND (reference sequence). This CDR3 region has 16 residues. CDR3 DNA: TGTGCCAGTAGTATAGACTTGGGACCACGAAACTATGGCTACACCTTC. Residues: CASSIDLGPRNYGYTF.

The gene calls are TRBV2 and TRBJ2-7, with unresolved D. Germline V lookup: CDR1 SNHLY, CDR2 FYNNEI. The CDR3 extends over 18 amino acids. Trimming pared 6 bases from V and 5 bases from J, leaving 29 bases between. CDR3 loop: CASRHDRYWKVLTDEQYF. CDR3 coding DNA: TGTGCCAGCAGGCATGATCGCTATTGGAAGGTGTTAACCGACGAGCAGTACTTC. The complete variable domain, with remaining parts taken from reference TRBV2 and TRBJ2-7, reads EPEVTQTPSHQVTQMGQEVILRCVPISNHLYFYWYRQILGQKVEFLVSFYNNEISEKSEIFDDQFSVERPDGSNFTLKIRSTKLEDSAMYFCASRHDRYWKVLTDEQYFGPGTRLTVT.

This chain uses TRBV15 with TRBJ2-1; D is undetermined. Trimming removed 4 bases from V and 8 bases from J, with 12 bases in between. The CDR3 sequence is 13 residues long. Germline lookup yields CDR1 LNHNV and CDR2 YYDKDF (reference sequence). The chain's CDR3 is CATSNGPGHEQFF. The CDR3 nucleotides are TGTGCCACCAGCAACGGTCCAGGCCATGAGCAGTTCTTC.

This clonotype was seen more than once but under ten times. V is TRBV19 and J is TRBJ2-3; 9 bases match TRBD2. V lost 5 bases and J lost 6; bases outside the gene matches: 9. Germline CDR1 is LNHDA and CDR2 is SQIVND (reference sequence). There are 15 residues in the CDR3. Here the CDR3 reads CASSRAVAGDDTQYF. In DNA, the CDR3 is TGTGCCAGTAGTCGGGCGGTAGCGGGAGACGATACGCAGTATTTT. The whole variable domain, remainder taken from reference TRBV19 and TRBJ2-3, is DGGITQSPKYLFRKEGQNVTLSCEQNLNHDAMYWYRQDPGQGLRLIYYSQIVNDFQKGDIAEGYSVSREKKESFPLTVTSAQKNPTAFYLCASSRAVAGDDTQYFGPGTRLTVL.

The chain has TRBV7-9 and TRBJ1-6, with D uncertain. Germline V gene lookup returns CDR1 SEHNR and CDR2 FQNEAQ (reference sequence). The CDR3 contains 14 residues. V lost 5 bases to trimming and J lost 12 bases, with 17 bases between them. CDR3 nucleotide sequence: TGTGCCAGCAGCAACTCCACCGCTGGACGACCCCTCCACTTT. It codes for CASSNSTAGRPLHF.

This clonotype has a handful of counts. The gene calls are TRBV24-1 and TRBJ1-2, with D tentatively TRBD1 (6 bases). Trimming took off 5 bases at V and 4 bases at J, with 22 bases between the two ends. Looked up from germline, CDR1 is KGHDR and CDR2 is SFDVKD. CDR3 length: 17 residues. In nucleotides, the CDR3 is TGTGCCACCAGTGCGGGGGGGCAGGCTAGATTCTCCTATGGCTACACCTTC. Translated: CATSAGGQARFSYGYTF.

This clonotype has more than one count but fewer than ten. The chain uses TRBV7-9 and TRBJ2-1, with 9 bases fitting TRBD2. Germline V gene lookup returns CDR1 SEHNR and CDR2 FQNEAQ (reference sequence). V gave up 7 bases and J gave up 8 bases; unmatched junction bases: 15. This CDR3 is 16 amino acids long. Here the CDR3 DNA reads TGTGCCAGCACCGGCCTGGGACTAGCAGCTTTCGATGAGCAGTTCTTC. This gives the protein CASTGLGLAAFDEQFF.

Only a few counts were recorded for this clonotype. This chain connects TRBV5-1 to TRBJ2-2; 13 nucleotides match TRBD2. The CDR3 has 17 residues. Germline CDR1 and CDR2: SGHRS and YFSETQ. The ends lost 4 bases at V and 4 bases at J; junction bases unmatched: 7. This chain's CDR3 is CASSPGLAGVVTGELFF. The CDR3, as DNA: TGCGCCAGCAGCCCCGGACTAGCGGGAGTCGTCACCGGGGAGCTGTTTTTT.

V and J are TRBV7-7 and TRBJ2-3; tentatively, D is TRBD2 (6 bases). Germline V gene sequence: CDR1 SSHAT, CDR2 FNYEAQ (reference sequence). Trimming shortened V by 1 base and J by 2 bases, and 13 bases separated the two germline ends. The CDR3 length is 16 residues. The CDR3 nucleotides read TGTGCCAGCAGCTTAGGCGTCGGCGGGGTCACAGATACGCAGTATTTT. Translated, it gives CASSLGVGGVTDTQYF.

This clonotype was counted only a few times. The V call is TRBV2, the J call TRBJ2-5; 11 positions match TRBD1. The J segment lost 6 bases and the V segment lost 6 bases, leaving 6 bases of the junction unmatched. The germline V gene encodes CDR1 SNHLY and CDR2 FYNNEI. CDR3 length equals 14 residues. CDR3 DNA sequence: TGTGCCAGCAGCGGGACAGGGGGGCCGCAGACCCAGTACTTC. Protein: CASSGTGGPQTQYF.

This clonotype was observed a handful of times. This chain links TRBV18 with TRBJ1-6; 7 bases fit TRBD1. J lost 9 bases, V lost 5 bases, and 10 bases had no gene match. The CDR3 is made up of 15 amino acids. Germline CDR1 is KGHSH and CDR2 is LQKENI. The CDR3 nucleotides read TGTGCCAGCTCATCATTAACTGGGGACAGTTCACCCCTCCACTTT. It is translated as CASSSLTGDSSPLHF.

This chain uses TRBV12-3 or TRBV12-4 with TRBJ2-2; 8 bases are a match to TRBD2. Trimming took 6 bases from V and 6 from J; bases not matched to a gene: 9. The CDR3 is made up of 15 amino acids. The CDR3 spells CASSPGTSLSGELFF. CDR3 sequence (DNA): TGTGCCAGCAGCCCCGGGACTAGTCTCTCCGGGGAGCTGTTTTTT.

This clonotype has just a few counts. The rearrangement links TRBV10-3 to TRBJ2-1; 8 nucleotides line up with TRBD1. V was clipped by 6 bases and J by 2 bases; unmatched bases: 3. CDR3 length: 14 residues. CDR1 is ENHRY and CDR2 is SYGVKD in the germline V gene. Here the CDR3 DNA reads TGTGCCATCAGAGGACAGGGAACCTACAATGAGCAGTTCTTC. It is translated as CAIRGQGTYNEQFF.

In this sample, this clonotype turned up a few times. This rearrangement joins TRBV24-1 to TRBJ2-1; 9 bases are a match to TRBD2. After removal of 1 base from V and 9 bases from J, the junction contained 3 bases not matched to a gene. This CDR3 contains 14 residues. The V gene's germline CDR1 is KGHDR and CDR2 SFDVKD. CDR3 in amino acids: CATSDFSGRSEQFF. CDR3 sequence (DNA): TGTGCCACCAGTGATTTTAGCGGGAGAAGTGAGCAGTTCTTC.